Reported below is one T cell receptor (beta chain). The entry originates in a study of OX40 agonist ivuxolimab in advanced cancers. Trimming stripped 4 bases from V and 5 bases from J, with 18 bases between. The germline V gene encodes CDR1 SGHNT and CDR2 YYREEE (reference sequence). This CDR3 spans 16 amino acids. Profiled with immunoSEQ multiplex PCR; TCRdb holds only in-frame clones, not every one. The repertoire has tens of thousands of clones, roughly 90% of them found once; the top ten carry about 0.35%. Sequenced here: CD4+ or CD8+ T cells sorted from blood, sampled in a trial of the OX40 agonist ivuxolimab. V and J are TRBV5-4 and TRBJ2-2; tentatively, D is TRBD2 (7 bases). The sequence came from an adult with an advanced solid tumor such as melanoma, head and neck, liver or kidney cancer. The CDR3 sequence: CASSTRTRGGTGELFF. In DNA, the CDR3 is TGTGCCAGCAGCACACGGACTAGAGGGGGTACCGGGGAGCTGTTTTTT.